This is a list of T cell receptor beta chains from one sample in a study of blood T cell repertoires in COVID-19. Sequenced by immunoSEQ multiplex PCR; TCRdb stores in-frame clones only, minus some. This repertoire shows 130,000 to 150,000 clones, more than 80% found once; its top ten account for just under 9%. Material: peripheral blood. The receptors come from a woman older than 75 in a cohort sampled during active or convalescent COVID-19. Both conserved end residues are part of each CDR3. D genes are given only for firm matches. The size of a clone is reported for some rows only, either as once, few or many, or as a class for expanded clones.

V gene,CDR3 length,clone size,D gene,J gene,CDR3 DNA,CDR3 protein
TRBV5-1,13,NA,NA,TRBJ2-1,TGCGCCAGCAGCTTTGGCGGATACAATGAGCAGTTCTTC,CASSFGGYNEQFF
TRBV19,16,NA,TRBD1,TRBJ1-3,TGTGCCAGTAGTACGCCCGGGACAGGGCCTGGAAACACCATATATTTT,CASSTPGTGPGNTIYF
TRBV5-1,16,NA,NA,TRBJ2-3,TGCGCCAGCAGCTTGGTGCCAGCAGGTAGCACAGATACGCAGTATTTT,CASSLVPAGSTDTQYF
TRBV7-9,15,NA,TRBD1,TRBJ1-4,TGTGCCAGCAGCTTAGCGACAGGGACACCTGAAAAACTGTTTTTT,CASSLATGTPEKLFF
TRBV19,14,NA,TRBD1,TRBJ1-5,TGTGCCAGTAGTAAGGGACAGGGGTATCAGCCCCAGCATTTT,CASSKGQGYQPQHF
TRBV27,13,NA,NA,TRBJ1-5,TGTGCCAGCAGTAGGGGTGGCCATCAGCCCCAGCATTTT,CASSRGGHQPQHF
TRBV25-1,15,NA,TRBD2,TRBJ2-2,TGTGCCAGCAGTGATGGACTAGCGGGGGGGCGGGAGCTGTTTTTT,CASSDGLAGGRELFF
TRBV3-1/TRBV3-2,19,NA,NA,TRBJ2-4,TGTGCCAGCAGCCAAGATTCTTTCGGGCAGGGTTGGCCCAAAAACATTCAGTACTTC,CASSQDSFGQGWPKNIQYF
TRBV11-2,15,NA,TRBD1,TRBJ2-7,TGTGCCAGCAGCTTAAGGACAGGAAGCTCCTACGAGCAGTACTTC,CASSLRTGSSYEQYF
TRBV7-2,17,NA,NA,TRBJ1-2,TGTGCCAGCAGCACGAGTCAACAGGGCAGAGGACTCTATGGCTACACCTTC,CASSTSQQGRGLYGYTF
TRBV19,16,NA,NA,TRBJ2-3,TGTGCCACCTCATCGGGACACCTCATTGGCACAGATACGCAGTATTTT,CATSSGHLIGTDTQYF
TRBV11-3,12,NA,NA,TRBJ2-6,TGTGCCAGCAGCCCACGGAGGGGTTCCCTGACTTTC,CASSPRRGSLTF
TRBV7-2,18,NA,TRBD2,TRBJ2-3,TGTGCCAGCAGCCCCAGCGGGGGAGGGGATCACAGCACAGATACGCAGTATTTT,CASSPSGGGDHSTDTQYF
TRBV12-3/TRBV12-4,12,NA,NA,TRBJ1-1,TGTGCCAGCAGTTTTAGGAGGACCGGGGCTTTCTTT,CASSFRRTGAFF
TRBV5-6,15,NA,TRBD2,TRBJ2-7,TGTGCCAGCCGCGGGGCGGGGGATAGCTCCTACGAGCAGTACTTC,CASRGAGDSSYEQYF
TRBV7-3,14,NA,TRBD1,TRBJ2-1,TGTGCCAGCGGATCCGGGACAGGGGAGAATGAGCAGTTCTTC,CASGSGTGENEQFF
TRBV19,14,once,NA,TRBJ1-2,TGTGCCAGTAGTGACCGACCGGAGTCCTATGGCTACACCTTC,CASSDRPESYGYTF
TRBV6-5,15,NA,TRBD2,TRBJ2-3,TGTGCCAGCACCCCAGCGGGGGGCGCTACAGATACGCAGTATTTT,CASTPAGGATDTQYF
TRBV6-4,14,NA,TRBD1,TRBJ1-2,TGTGCCAGCAGTGACTCGCGGGACAGCTATGGCTACACCTTC,CASSDSRDSYGYTF
TRBV18,15,NA,NA,TRBJ1-1,TGTGCCAGCTCACCAGGGTCAGGGGTTTACACTGAAGCTTTCTTT,CASSPGSGVYTEAFF
TRBV7-2,15,NA,TRBD2,TRBJ2-5,TGTGCCAGCAGCTTAGACGGGGGGGCCGGGGAGACCCAGTACTTC,CASSLDGGAGETQYF
TRBV7-2,14,NA,TRBD2,TRBJ2-2,TGTGCCAGCAGCTTCGGACTAGCGTGGGGGGAGCTGTTTTTT,CASSFGLAWGELFF
TRBV19,18,NA,TRBD2,TRBJ2-3,TGTGCCAGGTACGAAGGGACTAGCGGGAACCTTAGCACAGATACGCAGTATTTT,CARYEGTSGNLSTDTQYF
TRBV6-4,15,NA,NA,TRBJ1-2,TGTGCCAGCAGTGACTTCCCGCCAGCTAACTATGGCTACACCTTC,CASSDFPPANYGYTF
TRBV21-1,17,NA,NA,TRBJ1-3,TGTGCCAGCAGCAAAACCCCGCCGGGACAGGGAAGGAACACCATATATTTT,CASSKTPPGQGRNTIYF
TRBV5-1,14,NA,NA,TRBJ2-3,TGCGCCAGCAGTATGGGGCGTAGCACAGATACGCAGTATTTT,CASSMGRSTDTQYF
TRBV12-2,15,few,NA,TRBJ2-2,TGTGCAAGTCGCTTCCTCCGGGAGACCACCGGGGAGCTGTTTTTT,CASRFLRETTGELFF
TRBV3-1/TRBV3-2,15,NA,NA,TRBJ1-2,TGTGCCAGCAGGAAACAGATCGGGGGGAGGTATGGCTACACCTTC,CASRKQIGGRYGYTF
TRBV7-8,15,NA,NA,TRBJ2-5,TGTGCCAGCAGCTTGGGTGAGGGATATGAGCAGACCCAGTACTTC,CASSLGEGYEQTQYF
TRBV2,14,NA,TRBD2,TRBJ2-3,TGTGCCAGCAGTTACTCGCGGGGGGAAGATACGCAGTATTTT,CASSYSRGEDTQYF
TRBV7-9,15,NA,NA,TRBJ1-1,TGTGCCAGCAGCTTCAGGGAGGGGATGAACACTGAAGCTTTCTTT,CASSFREGMNTEAFF
TRBV28,16,NA,TRBD2,TRBJ2-5,TGTGCCAGCAGCTTGGGACTAGCGGGGGGCCAAGAGACCCAGTACTTC,CASSLGLAGGQETQYF
TRBV19,15,NA,NA,TRBJ1-1,TGTGCCAGTAGTCTCATGGGACAATCGGGCACTGAAGCTTTCTTT,CASSLMGQSGTEAFF
TRBV19,20,NA,NA,TRBJ1-5,TGTGCCAGTAGTAAGAGGGCAGGGGCGGAGTACCGACGGGGCAATCAGCCCCAGCATTTT,CASSKRAGAEYRRGNQPQHF
TRBV6-6,16,few,NA,TRBJ1-5,TGTGCCAGCAGTGCCGCGGAGGTTAGGGACAATCAGCCCCAGCATTTT,CASSAAEVRDNQPQHF
TRBV7-2,15,NA,NA,TRBJ1-6,TGTGCCAGCAGCTTCGAGGGTGGGGATAATTCACCCCTCCACTTT,CASSFEGGDNSPLHF
TRBV6-5,14,NA,NA,TRBJ1-1,TGTGCCAGCAGTATCGGGACAATAAAGGGTGAAGCTTTCTTT,CASSIGTIKGEAFF
TRBV6-5,14,NA,NA,TRBJ1-5,TGTGCCAGCACCTCCGGACTAGTCAATCAGCCCCAGCATTTT,CASTSGLVNQPQHF
TRBV4-1,17,few,TRBD2,TRBJ2-6,TGCGCCAGCAGCCACAGGACTAGATCGAGTGGGGCCAACGTCCTGACTTTC,CASSHRTRSSGANVLTF
TRBV4-1,16,NA,TRBD2,TRBJ2-1,TGCGCCAGCAGCCAAGATGGGACTAGGGTGACAAATGAGCAGTTCTTC,CASSQDGTRVTNEQFF
TRBV5-1,15,NA,TRBD1,TRBJ1-2,TGCGCCAGCAGCTCAGGACAGGGGGGATTTAATGGCTACACCTTC,CASSSGQGGFNGYTF
TRBV24-1,16,NA,NA,TRBJ1-3,TGTGCCACCAGTGATGCCACAGGGAAGTCTGGAAACACCATATATTTT,CATSDATGKSGNTIYF
TRBV7-9,16,NA,TRBD1,TRBJ2-2,TGTGCCAGCAGCTTACCGGGACAGTCGAACACCGGGGAGCTGTTTTTT,CASSLPGQSNTGELFF
TRBV5-1,14,NA,TRBD1,TRBJ2-5,TGCGCCAGCAGCTCGACCGACAGGGTAGAGACCCAGTACTTC,CASSSTDRVETQYF
TRBV3-1/TRBV3-2,16,NA,TRBD2,TRBJ2-6,TGTGCCAGCAGCCAAGCGTCCGGGGGGGGAGCCAACGTCCTGACTTTC,CASSQASGGGANVLTF
TRBV18,18,NA,TRBD2,TRBJ2-4,TGTGCCAGCTCACCACCCGAAATGGGGGAGGGAGCCAAAAACATTCAGTACTTC,CASSPPEMGEGAKNIQYF
TRBV6-4,14,NA,NA,TRBJ2-1,TGTGCCAGCAGTCAAGGGGCGGGGTTGAATGAGCAGTTCTTC,CASSQGAGLNEQFF
TRBV28,12,few,TRBD1,TRBJ1-4,TGTGCCAGTACAGGGGGAAGTGAAAAACTGTTTTTT,CASTGGSEKLFF
TRBV4-1,17,NA,NA,TRBJ2-4,TGCGCCAGCAGCCCGTTCCGGGTAAAACTAGCCAAAAACATTCAGTACTTC,CASSPFRVKLAKNIQYF
TRBV24-1,16,NA,NA,TRBJ2-2,TGTGCCACCAGTGATGGGGGGACAGCCAACACCGGGGAGCTGTTTTTT,CATSDGGTANTGELFF
TRBV2,14,NA,TRBD1,TRBJ1-2,TGTGCCAGCAGTGGAGACAGGGGCCTAGGTGGCTACACCTTC,CASSGDRGLGGYTF
TRBV19,15,few,TRBD1,TRBJ1-5,TGTGCCAGTAGTCTAGTAAACAGGGACAGCCAGCCCCAGCATTTT,CASSLVNRDSQPQHF
TRBV21-1,13,NA,NA,TRBJ2-5,TGTGCCAGCAGCAAGGCCGGGTATCGGACCCAGTACTTC,CASSKAGYRTQYF
TRBV6-5,13,few,NA,TRBJ2-1,TGTGCCAGCAGGGCGGTCTCCTACAATGAGCAGTTCTTC,CASRAVSYNEQFF
TRBV11-3,14,NA,NA,TRBJ1-6,TGTGCCAGCAGCCTGGACAGCTATAATTCACCCCTCCACTTT,CASSLDSYNSPLHF